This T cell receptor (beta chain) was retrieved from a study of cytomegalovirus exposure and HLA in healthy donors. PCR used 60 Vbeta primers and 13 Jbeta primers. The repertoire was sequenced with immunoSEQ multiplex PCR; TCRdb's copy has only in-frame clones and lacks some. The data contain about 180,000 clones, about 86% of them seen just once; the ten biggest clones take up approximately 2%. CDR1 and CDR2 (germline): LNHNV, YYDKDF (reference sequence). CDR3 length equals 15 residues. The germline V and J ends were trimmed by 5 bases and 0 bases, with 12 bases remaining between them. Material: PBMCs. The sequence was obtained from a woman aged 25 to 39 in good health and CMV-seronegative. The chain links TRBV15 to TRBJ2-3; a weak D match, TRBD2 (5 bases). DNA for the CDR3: TGTGCCACCAGCGGCTCCCGGACTAGCACAGATACGCAGTATTTT. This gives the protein CATSGSRTSTDTQYF.